The 14 T cell receptor beta chains below come from one sample, sequenced in a study of cytomegalovirus exposure and HLA in healthy donors (TCRdb year 2017). Libraries were made using the immunoSEQ multiplex PCR assay. The multiplex PCR relied on a mix of 60 forward primers for TCR Vbeta segments and 13 reverse primers for TCR Jbeta segments. What TCRdb holds here is the immuneACCESS table cut down to in-frame rearrangements. Part of the clones is not present; checked against another copy, under half of the missing clones reflect an unresolved V gene, and the others are unexplained. The sample table lists 150,000 or so clones, around 76% of them with a count of one. The ten largest clones add up to 2% to 2.5% of the sample. The sequencing input was PBMCs. The receptors were sampled from a female donor in good health and CMV-seronegative.

The V gene is TRBV29-1, the J gene TRBJ2-7; D gene ambiguous. The CDR3 has 10 residues. CDR1 SQVTM and CDR2 ANQGSEA come from the germline V gene. V lost 4 bases and J lost 6, with 7 bases in between. CDR3 coding DNA: TGCAGCGTTGGCACTCGCGAGCAGTACTTC. As protein: CSVGTREQYF.

This sequence joins TRBV7-3 and TRBJ2-3; weak D call: TRBD2 (7 bases). From germline, CDR1 is SGHTA and CDR2 FQGTGA. The CDR3 runs 15 residues. V gave up 2 bases and J gave up 0 bases, with 9 bases separating them. In DNA form, the CDR3 reads TGTGCCAGCAGCTTAGGGGGGGCTAGCACAGATACGCAGTATTTT. It specifies CASSLGGASTDTQYF.

As regards this clone: Other DNA sequences within the sample encode an identical CDR3. The CDR3 protein is CASSLQGYGYTF. The DNA of the CDR3 is TGTGCCAGCAGCCTACAGGGTTATGGCTACACCTTC. The chain joins TRBV11-2 to TRBJ1-2; TRBD1 might be the D (6 bases). The CDR3 runs 12 residues. The V end lost 5 bases, the J end lost 5 bases, and 9 bases lay between the germline ends. Germline V gives CDR1 SGHAT, CDR2 FQNNGV.

The genes are TRBV27 and TRBJ2-3; maybe TRBD2 (5 bases). Trimming cost V 9 bases and J 4 bases, with 11 bases left between them. CDR1 and CDR2 (germline): MNHEY, SMNVEV (reference sequence). The CDR3 is 12 residues long. The CDR3 nucleotides are TGTGCCAGGCCGTGGCGGGCAGATACGCAGTATTTT. The encoded protein is CARPWRADTQYF.

This clone was detected only a few times. The rearrangement uses TRBV12-1 and TRBJ1-1. TRBV12-1 counts as a pseudogene. CDR3 length equals 14 residues. As DNA, the CDR3 is TGTGCCAGCAGGCCTGGGGGGGGTATGGCTGAAGCTTTCTTT. Its translation is CASRPGGGMAEAFF.

This rearrangement joins TRBV4-2 to TRBJ2-7; D not certain. This CDR3 is built from 13 residues. Trimming left V 1 base short and J 2 bases short, with 6 bases between. Germline values: CDR1 LGHNA, CDR2 YNFKEQ. The CDR3 loop reads CASSQVLAYEQYF. CDR3 nucleotide sequence: TGTGCCAGCAGCCAAGTTCTAGCCTACGAGCAGTACTTC.

The CDR3 loop is CATSRAGSETQYF. Here the CDR3 DNA reads TGTGCCACCAGCAGGGCGGGCTCAGAGACCCAGTACTTC. The V and J genes are TRBV15 and TRBJ2-5; tentative D call: TRBD2 (5 bases). Trimming shortened V by 3 bases and J by 4 bases, and 9 bases separated the two germline ends. The CDR3 is 13 amino acids. From germline, CDR1 is LNHNV and CDR2 YYDKDF (reference sequence).

The chain joins TRBV30 to TRBJ1-1; 9 bases fit TRBD1. Germline CDR1 reads GTSNPN; CDR2 reads SVGIG (reference sequence). The V gene end was trimmed by 5 bases and the J gene end by 3 bases; junction bases not matched to a gene: 7. The CDR3 length is 14 residues. In DNA, the CDR3 is TGTGCCTGGGTCGACAGGACAGGGGACACTGAAGCTTTCTTT. Translated: CAWVDRTGDTEAFF.

The chain is built from TRBV9 and TRBJ1-2; no clear D gene. The CDR3 covers 13 residues. The V end was cut by 0 bases, the J end by 1 base, with 4 bases between. Germline V gene lookup returns CDR1 SGDLS and CDR2 YYNGEE. The CDR3: CASSVDSNYGYTF. The CDR3 DNA sequence: TGTGCCAGCAGCGTAGACAGTAACTATGGCTACACCTTC.

This clone was counted once. The chain recombines TRBV7-6 with TRBJ2-1, with D hard to call. Per the germline V gene, CDR1 is SGHVS and CDR2 is FNYEAQ. Deletions cut 1 base from V and 0 bases from J, with 4 bases between. The CDR3 has 14 residues. CDR3 DNA: TGTGCCAGCAGCTTAGACAGCTCCTACAATGAGCAGTTCTTC. It encodes CASSLDSSYNEQFF.

The sample holds one count of this clone. The rearrangement links TRBV7-3 to TRBJ1-1; 9 bases agree with TRBD1. The CDR3 runs 14 residues. The V gene's germline CDR1 is SGHTA and CDR2 FQGTGA. J was trimmed by 6 bases and V by 1 base; bases with no gene match: 3. The CDR3 loop is CASSLNRGHPEAFF. In DNA, the CDR3 is TGTGCCAGCAGCTTAAACAGGGGGCATCCTGAAGCTTTCTTT.

This clone was seen a few times. This chain uses TRBV6-5 with TRBJ1-1; the match to TRBD1 covers 8 bases. The CDR3 length is 16 residues. V dropped 1 base and J dropped 1; count of bases not matched to a gene: 5. The germline gives CDR1 MNHEY, CDR2 SVGAGI. The CDR3: CASSYWTGRGNTEAFF. DNA of the CDR3: TGTGCCAGCAGTTACTGGACAGGGCGGGGGAACACTGAAGCTTTCTTT.

V gene TRBV10-3 combines with J gene TRBJ1-1, with 7 bases matching TRBD1. V lost 7 bases to trimming and J lost 0 bases; unmatched junction nucleotides: 8. The germline gives CDR1 ENHRY, CDR2 SYGVKD. The CDR3 totals 15 residues. In nucleotides, the CDR3 is TGTGCCATCAACTCGGGACAGCTAATGAACACTGAAGCTTTCTTT. Translation gives CAINSGQLMNTEAFF.

This clone was recorded only once. This chain connects TRBV2 to TRBJ2-7; perhaps TRBD2 as D (6 bases). The germline CDR1 and CDR2 sequences are SNHLY and FYNNEI. The CDR3 is 14 residues long. The V gene lost 3 bases and the J gene lost 3 bases, with 12 bases spanning the gap. CDR3 coding DNA: TGTGCCAGCAGTGATTCGGGGAGGTTCTACGAGCAGTACTTC. This sequence encodes CASSDSGRFYEQYF.